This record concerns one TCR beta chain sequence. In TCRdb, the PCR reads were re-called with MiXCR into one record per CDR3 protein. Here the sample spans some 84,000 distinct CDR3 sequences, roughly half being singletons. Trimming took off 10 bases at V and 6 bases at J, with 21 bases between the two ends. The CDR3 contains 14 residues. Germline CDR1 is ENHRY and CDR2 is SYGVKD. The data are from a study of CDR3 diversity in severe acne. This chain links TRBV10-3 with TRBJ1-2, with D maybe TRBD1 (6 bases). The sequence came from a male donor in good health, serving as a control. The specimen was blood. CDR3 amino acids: CASTGIRGEDGYTF. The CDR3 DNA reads TGTGCCAGCACCGGGATCAGGGGAGAGGATGGCTACACCTTC.